Below, 22 T cell receptor beta chains from the same sample are listed, as sequenced in a study of T cell changes during pregnancy in multiple sclerosis. TCRdb's table, derived via immunoSEQ multiplex PCR, lists solely in-frame clones and lacks some. This table holds about 30,000 clones, around nine tenths found once. The sample in question was CD8+ T cells from peripheral blood mononuclear cells, obtained before pregnancy. Source of these receptors: a female donor with multiple sclerosis, enrolled in a pregnancy study.

The V and J genes are TRBV30 and TRBJ2-7; D may be TRBD1 (6 bases). Looked up from germline, CDR1 is GTSNPN and CDR2 is SVGIG (reference sequence). The CDR3 loop spans 14 amino acids. The V end was cut by 5 bases, the J end by 2 bases, with 16 bases between. CDR3 coding DNA: TGTGCCTGGCAGACGACAGGAGCCCCCTACGAGCAGTACTTC. Translating gives CAWQTTGAPYEQYF.

This clone was observed once. The gene calls are TRBV29-1 and TRBJ2-2; the D is unclear. Germline V gene lookup returns CDR1 SQVTM and CDR2 ANQGSEA. Trimming stripped 4 bases from V and 6 bases from J, with 12 bases between. The CDR3 is 13 amino acids. This CDR3 reads CSVVNGPAGELFF. In nucleotides, the CDR3 is TGCAGCGTTGTTAATGGGCCGGCCGGGGAGCTGTTTTTT.

The chain carries TRBV2 and TRBJ2-7; 7 bases line up with TRBD2. This CDR3 spans 14 amino acids. The trim removed 7 bases at V and 3 bases at J, leaving 9 bases unmatched. Germline values: CDR1 SNHLY, CDR2 FYNNEI. CDR3 DNA sequence: TGTGCCAGCAAGCCCAGGACTAGTAACTACGAGCAGTACTTC. Protein sequence: CASKPRTSNYEQYF.

CDR3: CASSPDTNPAGELFF. CDR3 nucleotides: TGCGCCAGCAGCCCAGACACTAACCCCGCCGGGGAGCTGTTTTTT. V gene TRBV4-3 combines with J gene TRBJ2-2; D remains ambiguous. Deletions cut 4 bases from V and 6 bases from J, with 15 bases between. CDR3 length equals 15 residues. The germline V gene encodes CDR1 LGHNA and CDR2 YSLEER.

The V and J genes are TRBV5-6 and TRBJ2-7, with 14 bases identical to TRBD2. Per germline, CDR1 SGHDT and CDR2 YYEEEE. The ends lost 2 bases at V and 3 bases at J; junction bases unmatched: 10. This CDR3 comprises 18 residues. This CDR3 reads CASSFFSRGLAGVYEQYF. In DNA form, the CDR3 reads TGTGCCAGCAGCTTTTTTTCAAGGGGACTAGCGGGAGTCTACGAGCAGTACTTC.

This chain links TRBV4-3 with TRBJ1-1; unclear D gene. The germline V gene encodes CDR1 LGHNA and CDR2 YSLEER. Deletions cut 0 bases from V and 3 bases from J, with 14 bases between. This CDR3 comprises 16 residues. CDR3 amino acids: CASSQDRFNGYTEAFF. In DNA, the CDR3 is TGCGCCAGCAGCCAAGACCGTTTTAACGGGTACACTGAAGCTTTCTTT.

The chain uses TRBV27 and TRBJ1-5; D call uncertain. Trimming shortened V by 2 bases and J by 0 bases, and 14 bases separated the two germline ends. The CDR3 sequence is 17 residues long. The germline CDR1 and CDR2 sequences are MNHEY and SMNVEV (reference sequence). This CDR3 is CASSLGSSAYSNQPQHF. The CDR3 bases are TGTGCCAGCAGTTTAGGGTCAAGCGCTTATAGCAATCAGCCCCAGCATTTT.

The V and J genes are TRBV7-9 and TRBJ2-7, with 7 bases lining up with TRBD1. V gave up 5 bases and J gave up 2 bases; unmatched junction bases: 9. The CDR3 sequence is 15 residues long. Germline V gives CDR1 SEHNR, CDR2 FQNEAQ (reference sequence). For the CDR3, the DNA is TGTGCCAGCAGCCCCCCGGGACAGTTCCCCTACGAGCAGTACTTC. This codes for CASSPPGQFPYEQYF.

V is TRBV9 and J is TRBJ2-2; 8 positions match TRBD1. This CDR3 is 17 amino acids long. Germline V gives CDR1 SGDLS, CDR2 YYNGEE. After removal of 0 bases from V and 7 bases from J, the junction contained 11 bases not matched to a gene. The CDR3 DNA follows: TGTGCCAGCAGCGTAGAGGGCAGGGGGCCAGCGAACGGGGAGCTGTTTTTT. As protein: CASSVEGRGPANGELFF.

The CDR3 reads CASSQDSSGTYEQYF. The CDR3 region has the DNA TGCGCCAGCAGCCAAGATTCTAGCGGGACATACGAGCAGTACTTC. The V and J genes are TRBV4-1 and TRBJ2-7; 9 bases match TRBD2. CDR1 is MGHRA and CDR2 is YSYEKL in the germline V gene. There are 15 residues in the CDR3. J was trimmed by 4 bases and V by 0 bases; bases with no gene match: 4.

This chain joins TRBV27 and TRBJ2-7, with D possibly matching TRBD2 (5 bases). V lost 4 bases to trimming and J lost 3 bases, with 10 bases between them. The CDR3 totals 13 residues. Germline CDR1 MNHEY, CDR2 SMNVEV (reference sequence). The CDR3 DNA is TGTGCCAGCAGTTATGGTAGCGACTACGAGCAGTACTTC. Encoded protein: CASSYGSDYEQYF.

The chain uses TRBV19 and TRBJ1-1; 7 nucleotides agree with TRBD1. The CDR3 covers 13 residues. J was trimmed by 7 bases and V by 8 bases; bases with no gene match: 10. The V gene's germline CDR1 is LNHDA and CDR2 SQIVND (reference sequence). This CDR3 is CASAEGQRDEAFF. In DNA, the CDR3 is TGTGCCAGTGCCGAGGGACAGAGAGATGAAGCTTTCTTT.

V gene TRBV6-5 combines with J gene TRBJ2-5; 9 bases fit TRBD1. With V trimmed by 2 bases and J by 4 bases, 5 bases remained unmatched. Germline V CDR1 and CDR2: MNHEY, SVGAGI. The CDR3 totals 15 residues. The CDR3: CASSYGTGWGETQYF. CDR3 nucleotide sequence: TGTGCCAGCAGTTACGGGACAGGGTGGGGAGAGACCCAGTACTTC.

The rearrangement uses TRBV19 and TRBJ2-7; 8 nucleotides align to TRBD2. Unmatched junction bases numbered 0, after V lost 3 bases and J lost 2 bases. Germline CDR1 is LNHDA and CDR2 is SQIVND (reference sequence). The CDR3 contains 13 residues. The CDR3 is CASSMGLAYEQYF. The DNA of the CDR3 is TGTGCCAGTAGTATGGGACTAGCCTACGAGCAGTACTTC. Full variable domain (outside the CDR3, taken from reference TRBV19 and TRBJ2-7): DGGITQSPKYLFRKEGQNVTLSCEQNLNHDAMYWYRQDPGQGLRLIYYSQIVNDFQKGDIAEGYSVSREKKESFPLTVTSAQKNPTAFYLCASSMGLAYEQYFGPGTRLTVT.

V gene TRBV14 combines with J gene TRBJ2-7, with 8 bases fitting TRBD2. Germline V gene data show CDR1 as SGHDN and CDR2 as FVKESK. CDR3 size: 15 residues. J was trimmed by 3 bases and V by 0 bases; bases with no gene match: 4. CDR3 amino acids: CASSQETGGRYEQYF. CDR3 coding DNA: TGTGCCAGCAGCCAAGAAACGGGGGGGCGCTACGAGCAGTACTTC.

The CDR3 DNA reads as TGTGCCAGTAGTATCACAGGGGAGAACACTGAAGCTTTCTTT. As protein: CASSITGENTEAFF. The chain has TRBV19 and TRBJ1-1, with 7 bases matching TRBD1. The V and J ends lost 3 bases and 1 base, in that order; junction bases with no gene match: 2. The CDR3 runs 14 residues. Looked up from germline, CDR1 is LNHDA and CDR2 is SQIVND (reference sequence).

The V and J genes are TRBV7-9 and TRBJ2-2; 11 nucleotides align to TRBD2. Per the germline V gene, CDR1 is SEHNR and CDR2 is FQNEAQ (reference sequence). This CDR3 region has 17 residues. The J segment lost 2 bases and the V segment lost 4 bases, leaving 6 bases of the junction unmatched. CDR3: CASSSGTSGLNTGELFF. DNA for the CDR3: TGTGCCAGCAGCTCCGGGACTAGCGGATTAAACACCGGGGAGCTGTTTTTT.

The DNA for the CDR3 is TGTGCCTGGATAGGGGACTCCTACGAGCAGTACTTC. This encodes CAWIGDSYEQYF. This chain joins TRBV30 and TRBJ2-7; TRBD1 might be the D (5 bases). V was pared by 4 bases and J by 0 bases, with 7 bases between. This CDR3 comprises 12 residues. The germline V gene has CDR1 GTSNPN and CDR2 SVGIG (reference sequence).

Of note for this clone: A junction end diverges from the germline sequence, so it may reflect a read error. The genes are TRBV6-6 and TRBJ2-1; either TRBD1 or TRBD2 may supply D (5 bases each). Germline lookup yields CDR1 MNHNY and CDR2 SVGAGI (reference sequence). The CDR3 has 13 amino acids. The CDR3 protein is CASSDSGRDEQFF. The CDR3 region has the DNA TGTGCCAGCAGTGACTCAGGGCGGGATGAGCAGTTCTTC.

This rearrangement joins TRBV7-6 to TRBJ2-1; D is uncertain. The CDR3 is 15 residues long. Germline V gene data show CDR1 as SGHVS and CDR2 as FNYEAQ. Between the trimmed V and J ends, which lost 5 bases and 1 base, there was a span of 12 bases. The CDR3 coding sequence is TGTGCCAGCAGCCCGGAGATTCCGTCCTACAATGAGCAGTTCTTC. It is translated as CASSPEIPSYNEQFF. Based on the CDR3 plus reference TRBV7-6 and TRBJ2-1, the full variable domain is GAGVSQSPRYKVTKRGQDVALRCDPISGHVSLYWYRQALGQGPEFLTYFNYEAQQDKSGLPNDRFSAERPEGSISTLTIQRTEQRDSAMYRCASSPEIPSYNEQFFGPGTRLTVL.

V is TRBV6-1 and J is TRBJ1-1; D ambiguous. V was trimmed by 7 bases and J by 0 bases, leaving 12 bases between them. The CDR3 sequence is 14 residues long. Germline-derived CDR1 and CDR2 are MNHNS and SASEGT. The CDR3 DNA reads TGTGCCAGCACCGCAGGTAACATGAACACTGAAGCTTTCTTT. Protein product: CASTAGNMNTEAFF.

The gene calls are TRBV4-2 and TRBJ2-1; 11 positions agree with TRBD2. The CDR3 consists of 16 residues. Germline trimming cut 0 bases from V and 4 bases from J; bases unmatched to any gene: 2. The V gene's germline CDR1 is LGHNA and CDR2 YNFKEQ. The DNA for the CDR3 is TGTGCCAGCAGCCAAGACTCTAGCGGGGGGTACAATGAGCAGTTCTTC. Translation gives CASSQDSSGGYNEQFF.